This T cell receptor (beta chain) was retrieved from a study of shared clonotypes between healthy human individuals. This CDR3 region has 13 residues. The V gene's germline CDR1 is SNHLY and CDR2 FYNNEI. V lost 5 bases to trimming and J lost 8 bases; unmatched junction nucleotides: 4. CD45RO negativity and positive selection for CCR7 defined naive CD8 cells, a population that excluded terminally differentiated effector memory CD45RA+ cells. The table came from immunoSEQ multiplex PCR; TCRdb's copy has only in-frame clones and leaves some out. The repertoire holds around 2,100,000 clones, with about 95% as singletons.

Sequencing was performed on naive CD8+ T cells sorted from blood. The V call is TRBV2, the J call TRBJ2-1; 9 bases match TRBD1. This clonotype was sampled from a man between 18 and 35 years old in good health. CDR3 in amino acids: CASSRGTGHEQFF. For the CDR3, the DNA is TGTGCCAGCAGTCGGGGGACAGGGCATGAGCAGTTCTTC.